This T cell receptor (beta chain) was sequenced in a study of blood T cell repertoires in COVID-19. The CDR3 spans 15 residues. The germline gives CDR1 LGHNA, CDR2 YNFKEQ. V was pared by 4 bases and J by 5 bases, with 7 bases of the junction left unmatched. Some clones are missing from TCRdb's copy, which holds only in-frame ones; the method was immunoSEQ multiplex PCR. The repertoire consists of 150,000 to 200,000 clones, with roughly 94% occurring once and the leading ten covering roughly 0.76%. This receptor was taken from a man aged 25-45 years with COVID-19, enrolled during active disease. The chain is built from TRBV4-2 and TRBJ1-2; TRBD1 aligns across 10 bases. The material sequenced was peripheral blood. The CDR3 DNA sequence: TGTGCCAGCAGCCCTCCTCCGGGACAGGGGTATGGCTACACCTTC. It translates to CASSPPPGQGYGYTF.